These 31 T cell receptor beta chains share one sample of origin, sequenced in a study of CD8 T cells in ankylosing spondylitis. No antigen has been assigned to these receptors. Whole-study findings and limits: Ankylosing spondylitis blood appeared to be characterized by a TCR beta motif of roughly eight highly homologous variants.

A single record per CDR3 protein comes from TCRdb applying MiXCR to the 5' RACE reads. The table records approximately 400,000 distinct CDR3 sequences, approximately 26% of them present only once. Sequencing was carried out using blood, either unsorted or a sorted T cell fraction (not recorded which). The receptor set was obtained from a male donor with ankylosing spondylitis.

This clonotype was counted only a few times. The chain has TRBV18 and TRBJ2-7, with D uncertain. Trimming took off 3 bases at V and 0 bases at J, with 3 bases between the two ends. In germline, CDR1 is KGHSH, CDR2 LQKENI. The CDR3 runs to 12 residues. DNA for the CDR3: TGTGCCAGCTCACCGAGCTCCTACGAGCAGTACGTC. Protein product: CASSPSSYEQYV.

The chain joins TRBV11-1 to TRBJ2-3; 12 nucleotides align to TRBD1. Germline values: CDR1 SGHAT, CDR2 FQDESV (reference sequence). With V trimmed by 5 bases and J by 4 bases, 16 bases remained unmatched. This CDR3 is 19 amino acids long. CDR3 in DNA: TGTGCCAGCAGCCCCCCCTACGAGGCTGGGACAGGGGGCTCAGATACGCAGTATTTT. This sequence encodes CASSPPYEAGTGGSDTQYF. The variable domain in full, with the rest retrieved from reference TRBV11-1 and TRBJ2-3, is EAEVAQSPRYKITEKSQAVAFWCDPISGHATLYWYRQILGQGPELLVQFQDESVVDDSQLPKDRFSAERLKGVDSTLKIQPAELGDSAMYLCASSPPYEAGTGGSDTQYFGPGTRLTVL.

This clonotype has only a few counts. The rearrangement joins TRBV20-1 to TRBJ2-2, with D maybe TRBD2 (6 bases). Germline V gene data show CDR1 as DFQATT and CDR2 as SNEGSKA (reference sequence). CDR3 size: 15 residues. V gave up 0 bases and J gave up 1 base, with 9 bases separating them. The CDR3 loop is CSARDGGLNTGELFF. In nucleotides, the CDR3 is TGCAGTGCTAGAGATGGGGGGTTGAACACCGGGGAGCTGTTTTTT.

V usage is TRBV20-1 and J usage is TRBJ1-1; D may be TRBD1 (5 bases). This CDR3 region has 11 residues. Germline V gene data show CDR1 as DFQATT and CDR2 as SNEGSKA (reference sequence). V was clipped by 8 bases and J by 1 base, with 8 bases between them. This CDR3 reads CSTGGNTEAFF. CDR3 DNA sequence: TGCAGTACGGGGGGGAACACTGAAGCTTTCTTT.

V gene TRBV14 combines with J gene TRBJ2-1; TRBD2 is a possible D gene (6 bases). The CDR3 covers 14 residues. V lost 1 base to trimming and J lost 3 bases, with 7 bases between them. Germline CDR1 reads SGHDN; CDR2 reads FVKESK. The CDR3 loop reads CASSQVGSYNEQFF. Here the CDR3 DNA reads TGTGCCAGCAGCCAAGTCGGGAGCTACAATGAGCAGTTCTTC.

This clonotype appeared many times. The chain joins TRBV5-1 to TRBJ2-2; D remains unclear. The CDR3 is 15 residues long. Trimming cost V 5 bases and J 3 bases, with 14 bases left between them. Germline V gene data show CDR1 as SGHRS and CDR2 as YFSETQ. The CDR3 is CASRPLRLDTGELFF. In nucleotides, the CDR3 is TGCGCCAGCAGACCCCTCCGGTTGGACACCGGGGAGCTGTTTTTT. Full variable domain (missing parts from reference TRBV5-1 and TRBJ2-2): KAGVTQTPRYLIKTRGQQVTLSCSPISGHRSVSWYQQTPGQGLQFLFEYFSETQRNKGNFPGRFSGRQFSNSRSEMNVSTLELGDSALYLCASRPLRLDTGELFFGEGSRLTVL.

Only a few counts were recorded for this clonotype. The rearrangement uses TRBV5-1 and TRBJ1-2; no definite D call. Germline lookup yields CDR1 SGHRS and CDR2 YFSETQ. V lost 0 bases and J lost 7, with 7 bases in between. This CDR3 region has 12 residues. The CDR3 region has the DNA TGCGCCAGCAGCTTGGAGAGCTCTGGCTACACCTTC. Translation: CASSLESSGYTF.

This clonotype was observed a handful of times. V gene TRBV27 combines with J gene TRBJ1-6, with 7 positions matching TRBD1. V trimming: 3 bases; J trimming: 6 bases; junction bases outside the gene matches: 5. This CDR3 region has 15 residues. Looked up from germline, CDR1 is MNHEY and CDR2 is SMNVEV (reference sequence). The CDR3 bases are TGTGCCAGCAGTTTCAGACAGGGTTCTAATTCACCCCTCCACTTT. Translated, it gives CASSFRQGSNSPLHF.

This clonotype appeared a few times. CDR3 region: CASSLVGAGSIQPQHF. The CDR3 nucleotides read TGTGCCAGCAGCTTAGTTGGGGCAGGGTCGATTCAGCCCCAGCATTTT. The chain recombines TRBV7-2 with TRBJ1-5; perhaps TRBD1 as D (5 bases). V gave up 1 base and J gave up 6 bases, with 16 bases separating them. CDR1 and CDR2 from the germline V gene are SGHTA and FQGNSA. The length of the CDR3 is 16 residues.

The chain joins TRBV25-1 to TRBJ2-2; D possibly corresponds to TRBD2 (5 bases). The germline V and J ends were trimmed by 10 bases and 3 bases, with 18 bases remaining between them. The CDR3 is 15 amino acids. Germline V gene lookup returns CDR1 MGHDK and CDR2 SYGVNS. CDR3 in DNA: TGTGCCACCTCCCGTAGCGCATCGGACACCGGGGAGCTGTTTTTT. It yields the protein CATSRSASDTGELFF.

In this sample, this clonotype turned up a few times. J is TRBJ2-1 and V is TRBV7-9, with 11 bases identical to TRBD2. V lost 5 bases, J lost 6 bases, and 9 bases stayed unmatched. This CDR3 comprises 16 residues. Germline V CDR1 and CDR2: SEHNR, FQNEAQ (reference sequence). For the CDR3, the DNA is TGTGCCAGCAGCACTACTACTAGCGGGAGAGTCAATGAGCAGTTCTTC. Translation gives CASSTTTSGRVNEQFF.

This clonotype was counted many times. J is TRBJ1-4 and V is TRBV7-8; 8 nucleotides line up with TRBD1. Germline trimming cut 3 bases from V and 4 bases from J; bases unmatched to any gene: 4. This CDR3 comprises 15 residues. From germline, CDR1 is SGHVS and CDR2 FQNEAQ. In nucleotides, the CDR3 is TGTGCCAGCAGCTTCCAGGGGGCGGGTAATGAAAAACTGTTTTTT. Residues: CASSFQGAGNEKLFF.

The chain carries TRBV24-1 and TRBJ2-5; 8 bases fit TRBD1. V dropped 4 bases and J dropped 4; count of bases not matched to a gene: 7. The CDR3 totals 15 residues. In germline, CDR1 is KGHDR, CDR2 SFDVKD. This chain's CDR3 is CATSDRDRGVETQYF. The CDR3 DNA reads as TGTGCCACCAGTGACCGCGACAGGGGAGTAGAGACCCAGTACTTC.

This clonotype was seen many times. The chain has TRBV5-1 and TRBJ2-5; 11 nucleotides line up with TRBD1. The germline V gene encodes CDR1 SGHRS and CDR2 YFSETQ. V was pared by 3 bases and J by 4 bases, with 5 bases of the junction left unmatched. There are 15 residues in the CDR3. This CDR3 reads CASSSSGTGGETQYF. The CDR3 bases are TGCGCCAGCAGCTCCTCCGGGACAGGGGGAGAGACCCAGTACTTC.

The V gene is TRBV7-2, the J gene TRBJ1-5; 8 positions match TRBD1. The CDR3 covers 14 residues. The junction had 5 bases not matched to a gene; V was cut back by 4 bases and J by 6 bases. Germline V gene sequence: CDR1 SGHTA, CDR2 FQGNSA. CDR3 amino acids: CASSSRQGSQPQHF. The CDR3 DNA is TGTGCCAGCAGCTCGAGACAGGGGAGTCAGCCCCAGCATTTT.

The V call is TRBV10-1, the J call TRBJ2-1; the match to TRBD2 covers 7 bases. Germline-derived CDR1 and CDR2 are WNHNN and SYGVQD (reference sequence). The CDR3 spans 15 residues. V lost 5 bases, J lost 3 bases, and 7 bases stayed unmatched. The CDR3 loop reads CASSLGGIDYNEQFF. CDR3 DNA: TGCGCCAGCAGTCTGGGGGGGATTGACTACAATGAGCAGTTCTTC.

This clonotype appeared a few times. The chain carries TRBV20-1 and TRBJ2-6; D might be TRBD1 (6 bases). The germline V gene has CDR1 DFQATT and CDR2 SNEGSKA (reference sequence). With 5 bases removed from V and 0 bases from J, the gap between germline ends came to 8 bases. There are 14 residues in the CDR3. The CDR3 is CSAPDSSGANVLTF. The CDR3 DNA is TGCAGTGCTCCGGACAGCTCTGGGGCCAACGTCCTGACTTTC.

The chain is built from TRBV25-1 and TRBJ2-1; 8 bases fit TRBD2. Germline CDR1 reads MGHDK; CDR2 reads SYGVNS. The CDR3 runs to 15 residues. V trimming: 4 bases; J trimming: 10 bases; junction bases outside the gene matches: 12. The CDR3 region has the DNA TGTGCCAGCAGTGCGAGCGGGAGTAGGGATCACGAGCAGTTCTTC. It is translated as CASSASGSRDHEQFF.

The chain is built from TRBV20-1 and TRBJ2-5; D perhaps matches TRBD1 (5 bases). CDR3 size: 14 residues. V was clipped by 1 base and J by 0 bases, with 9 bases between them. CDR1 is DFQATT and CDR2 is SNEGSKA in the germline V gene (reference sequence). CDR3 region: CSARGQGHQETQYF. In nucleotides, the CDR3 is TGCAGTGCTAGAGGCCAGGGCCACCAAGAGACCCAGTACTTC.

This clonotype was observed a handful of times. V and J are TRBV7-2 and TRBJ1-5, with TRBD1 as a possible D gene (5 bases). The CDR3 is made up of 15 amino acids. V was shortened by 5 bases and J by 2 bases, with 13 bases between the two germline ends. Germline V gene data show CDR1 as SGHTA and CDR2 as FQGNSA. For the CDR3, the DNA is TGTGCCAGCAGCACACAGATGGGGGGCAATCAGCCCCAGCATTTT. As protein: CASSTQMGGNQPQHF.

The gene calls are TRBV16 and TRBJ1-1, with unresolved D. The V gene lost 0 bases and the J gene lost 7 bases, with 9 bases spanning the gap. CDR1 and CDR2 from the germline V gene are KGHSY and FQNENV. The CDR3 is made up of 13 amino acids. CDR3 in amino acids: CASSQSKTGEAFF. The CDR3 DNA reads TGTGCCAGCAGCCAATCGAAAACGGGTGAAGCTTTCTTT.

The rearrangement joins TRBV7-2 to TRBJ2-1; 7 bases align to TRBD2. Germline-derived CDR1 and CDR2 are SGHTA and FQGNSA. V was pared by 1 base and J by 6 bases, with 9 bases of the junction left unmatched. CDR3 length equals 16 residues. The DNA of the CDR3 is TGTGCCAGCAGCTTAGTTGGCGGGAGTAGTTTCAATGAGCAGTTCTTC. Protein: CASSLVGGSSFNEQFF.

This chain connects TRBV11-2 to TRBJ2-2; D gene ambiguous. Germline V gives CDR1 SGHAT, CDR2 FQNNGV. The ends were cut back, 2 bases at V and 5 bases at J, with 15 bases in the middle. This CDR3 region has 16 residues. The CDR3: CASSLIRKERTGELFF. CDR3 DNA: TGTGCCAGCAGCTTAATTCGGAAAGAGAGGACCGGGGAGCTGTTTTTT.

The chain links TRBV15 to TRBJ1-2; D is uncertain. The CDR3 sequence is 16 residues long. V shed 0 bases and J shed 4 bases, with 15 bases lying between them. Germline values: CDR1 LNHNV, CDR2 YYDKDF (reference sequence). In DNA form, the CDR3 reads TGTGCCACCAGCAGAGATAGGGTTTCCGAACCCTATGGCTACACCTTC. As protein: CATSRDRVSEPYGYTF.

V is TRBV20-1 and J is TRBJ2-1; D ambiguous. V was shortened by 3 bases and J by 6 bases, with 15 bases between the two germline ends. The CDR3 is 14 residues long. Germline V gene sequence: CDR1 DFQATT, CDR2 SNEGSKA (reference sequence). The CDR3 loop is CSARMTRAINEQFF. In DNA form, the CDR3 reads TGCAGTGCTAGGATGACTCGCGCTATCAATGAGCAGTTCTTC.

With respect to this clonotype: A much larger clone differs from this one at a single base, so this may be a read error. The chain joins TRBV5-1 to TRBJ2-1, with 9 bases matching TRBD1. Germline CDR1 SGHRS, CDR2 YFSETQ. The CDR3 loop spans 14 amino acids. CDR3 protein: CACSLSTGGYEQFF. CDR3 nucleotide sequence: TGCGCCTGCAGCTTGAGCACAGGGGGCTATGAGCAGTTCTTC. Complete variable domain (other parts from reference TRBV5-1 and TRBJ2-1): KAGVTQTPRYLIKTRGQQVTLSCSPISGHRSVSWYQQTPGQGLQFLFEYFSETQRNKGNFPGRFSGRQFSNSRSEMNVSTLELGDSALYLCACSLSTGGYEQFFGPGTRLTVL.

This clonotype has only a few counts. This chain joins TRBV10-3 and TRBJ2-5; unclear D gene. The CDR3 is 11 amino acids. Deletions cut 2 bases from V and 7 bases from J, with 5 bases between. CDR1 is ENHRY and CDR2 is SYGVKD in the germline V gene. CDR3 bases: TGTGCCATCAGTGAGATGGGGACCCAGTACTTC. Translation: CAISEMGTQYF.

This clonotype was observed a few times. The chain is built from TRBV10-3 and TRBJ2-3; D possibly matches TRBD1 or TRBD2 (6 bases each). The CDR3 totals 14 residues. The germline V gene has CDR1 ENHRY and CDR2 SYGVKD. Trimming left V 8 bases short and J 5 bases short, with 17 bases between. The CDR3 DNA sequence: TGTGCCATCTCGGGAGCGACACAGGGAGATACGCAGTATTTT. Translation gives CAISGATQGDTQYF.

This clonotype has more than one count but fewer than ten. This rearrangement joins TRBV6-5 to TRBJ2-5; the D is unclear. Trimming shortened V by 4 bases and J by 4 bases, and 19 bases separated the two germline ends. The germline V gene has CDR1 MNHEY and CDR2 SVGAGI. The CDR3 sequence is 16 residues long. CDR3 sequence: CASSSTGAPGPETQYF. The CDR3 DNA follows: TGTGCCAGCAGTTCCACCGGAGCGCCCGGGCCAGAGACCCAGTACTTC.

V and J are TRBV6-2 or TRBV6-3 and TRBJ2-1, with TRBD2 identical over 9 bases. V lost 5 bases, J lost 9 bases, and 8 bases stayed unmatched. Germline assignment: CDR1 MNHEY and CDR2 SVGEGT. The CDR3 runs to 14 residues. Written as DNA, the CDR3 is TGTGCCAGCAGTATAATAGCGGGAGTTAGTGAGCAGTTCTTC. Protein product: CASSIIAGVSEQFF.

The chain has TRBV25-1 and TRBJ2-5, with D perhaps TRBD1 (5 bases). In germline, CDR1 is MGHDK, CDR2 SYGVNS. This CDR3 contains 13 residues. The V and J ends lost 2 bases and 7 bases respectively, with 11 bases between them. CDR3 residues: CASSEGAVPTQYF. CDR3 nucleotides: TGTGCCAGCAGTGAAGGGGCGGTTCCGACCCAGTACTTC. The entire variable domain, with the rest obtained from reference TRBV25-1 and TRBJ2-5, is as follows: EADIYQTPRYLVIGTGKKITLECSQTMGHDKMYWYQQDPGMELHLIHYSYGVNSTEKGDLSSESTVSRIRTEHFPLTLESARPSHTSQYLCASSEGAVPTQYFGPGTRLLVL.